This entry concerns a single T cell receptor beta chain. The antigen is undetermined. This CDR3 region has 14 residues. Germline V gene lookup returns CDR1 SQVTM and CDR2 ANQGSEA. V lost 2 bases to trimming and J lost 6 bases; unmatched junction nucleotides: 8. Libraries were prepared by immunoSEQ multiplex PCR; TCRdb keeps only in-frame clonotypes and omits some of them. This sample carries 120,000 to 150,000 clones, 70% to 90% of them seen once, and the ten largest clones take around 5%. The source of the sample is a study of Ad26.COV2.S vaccination and SARS-CoV-2 variants. Study-wide findings and caveats: Vaccinees reportedly had broad spike-specific CD8+ and CD4+ T cell responses. Greater spike-specific TCR breadth was seen in vaccine recipients than in placebo recipients.

This clonotype was sampled from a human donor who had recovered from COVID-19. The V gene is TRBV29-1, the J gene TRBJ1-2, with 8 bases lining up with TRBD1. The specimen was peripheral blood, collected after recovery from COVID-19. CDR3 nucleotide sequence: TGCAGCGTTGAAAGGGAACAGGGGGTGAATGGCTACACCTTC. Translation gives CSVEREQGVNGYTF.